This record covers a single TCR beta chain. Its cognate antigen is unknown. This sample was included in a study of cytomegalovirus exposure and HLA in healthy donors. General observations from the study: Cytomegalovirus status, reportedly, was diagnosed with high specificity and sensitivity by the classifier. The HLA-A and HLA-B alleles of most subjects were reportedly predicted accurately from TCR beta sequences. Earlier analysis looked at TCR beta V segments, and most were productive about 90% or about 30% of the time. V- and J-gene trimming of TCR beta was linked (in a later analysis) to a missense DCLRE1C variant.

Germline trimming cut 4 bases from V and 5 bases from J; bases unmatched to any gene: 15. This CDR3 is built from 17 residues. The germline CDR1 and CDR2 sequences are MDHEN and SYDVKM. 60 Vbeta and 13 Jbeta primers were used in PCR. Some clones are missing from TCRdb's copy, which holds only in-frame ones; the method was immunoSEQ multiplex PCR. The sample carries roughly 30,000 clones, 85% to 90% recorded once. The sequenced sample consisted of PBMCs. This TCR was recovered from a boy younger than 18 in good health and CMV-seronegative. The chain employs TRBV28 and TRBJ2-3; 7 nucleotides align to TRBD2. CDR3 sequence reads: CASSSLFWGGEVDTQYF. The CDR3 DNA reads TGTGCCAGCAGTTCCCTCTTTTGGGGGGGGGAGGTAGATACGCAGTATTTT. Using reference TRBV28 and TRBJ2-3 for the parts outside the CDR3, the full variable domain is DVKVTQSSRYLVKRTGEKVFLECVQDMDHENMFWYRQDPGLGLRLIYFSYDVKMKEKGDIPEGYSVSREKKERFSLILESASTNQTSMYLCASSSLFWGGEVDTQYFGPGTRLTVL.